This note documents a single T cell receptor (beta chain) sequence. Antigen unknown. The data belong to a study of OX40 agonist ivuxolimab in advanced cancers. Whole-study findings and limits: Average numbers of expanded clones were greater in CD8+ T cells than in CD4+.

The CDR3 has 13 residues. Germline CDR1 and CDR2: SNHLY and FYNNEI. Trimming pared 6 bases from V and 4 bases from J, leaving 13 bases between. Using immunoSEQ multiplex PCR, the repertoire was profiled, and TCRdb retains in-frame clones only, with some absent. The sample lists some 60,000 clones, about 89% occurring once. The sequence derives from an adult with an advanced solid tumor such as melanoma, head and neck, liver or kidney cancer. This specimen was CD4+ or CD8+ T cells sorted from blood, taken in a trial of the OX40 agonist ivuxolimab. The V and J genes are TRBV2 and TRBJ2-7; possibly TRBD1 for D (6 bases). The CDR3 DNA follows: TGTGCCAGCAGGGACAGTCAGCTATACGAGCAGTACTTC. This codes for CASRDSQLYEQYF.